Reported below is one T cell receptor beta chain. The junction shows a germline mismatch at one end, possibly a read error. The data were obtained in a study of early T cells in non-severe SARS-CoV-2 infection. One entry per CDR3 protein results from TCRdb running MiXCR on the 5' RACE reads. This table holds about 90,000 distinct CDR3 sequences, approximately 14% found once. The sequence was obtained from an adult who was a healthcare worker with PCR-confirmed SARS-CoV-2 infection or an uninfected control (not recorded which). Sequenced sample: whole blood.

The chain's CDR3 is CTSSHPDSMVEQYF. CDR3 nucleotides: TGCACCAGCAGCCACCCGGACAGCATGGTGGAGCAGTACTTC. The rearrangement uses TRBV5-1 and TRBJ2-7, with D possibly being TRBD1 (6 bases). The CDR3 contains 14 residues. Germline-derived CDR1 and CDR2 are SGHRS and YFSETQ.